One sample yielded the 13 T cell receptor beta chains listed below, sequenced in a study of response to subunit inactivated influenza vaccine. TCRdb recomputed calls from the RT-PCR reads with MiXCR, one row per CDR3 protein. The sample records about 530,000 distinct CDR3 sequences, 10% to 15% being singletons. This specimen consisted of PBMCs from blood, obtained roughly 47 days after vaccination. The receptor source for this set is a man aged 50-60 years who received an inactivated influenza vaccine.

This clonotype has more than one count but fewer than ten. CDR3 sequence: CAITGLANGEQYF. CDR3 DNA: TGTGCCATCACAGGGCTCGCTAACGGCGAGCAGTACTTC. This sequence joins TRBV10-3 and TRBJ2-7; perhaps TRBD1 as D (5 bases). The CDR3 length is 13 residues. The V and J ends lost 7 bases and 6 bases respectively, with 16 bases between them. CDR1 and CDR2 from the germline V gene are ENHRY and SYGVKD.

At least ten counts were recorded for this clonotype. The chain uses TRBV20-1 and TRBJ2-7; D possibly corresponds to TRBD2 (6 bases). Trimming took 5 bases from V and 7 from J, leaving 18 bases between them. The CDR3 spans 13 residues. CDR1 DFQATT and CDR2 SNEGSKA come from the germline V gene (reference sequence). For the CDR3, the DNA is TGCAGTGCTCCTCGGGACTCCGCGCGGGAGCAGTACTTC. Amino acid sequence: CSAPRDSAREQYF.

This clonotype was counted at least ten times. V usage is TRBV7-9 and J usage is TRBJ1-2; D is possibly TRBD1 (6 bases). V lost 1 base and J lost 6, with 9 bases in between. The CDR3 contains 13 residues. Germline CDR1 SEHNR, CDR2 FQNEAQ (reference sequence). CDR3 residues: CASSLGGAHGYTF. The CDR3 nucleotides are TGTGCCAGCAGCTTAGGGGGGGCGCATGGCTACACCTTC.

This clonotype turned up a few times. The chain combines TRBV28 with TRBJ2-2; the D gene is possibly TRBD1 (6 bases). V lost 7 bases, J lost 6 bases, and 12 bases lay in between. CDR3 length equals 13 residues. Germline V gene lookup returns CDR1 MDHEN and CDR2 SYDVKM. The CDR3 nucleotides read TGTGCCAGCACCATACAGGGTTCCGGGGAGCTGTTTTTT. Its translation: CASTIQGSGELFF.

This clonotype turned up a few times. At one boundary the junction diverges from the germline segment, which might be a read error. The chain employs TRBV25-1 and TRBJ2-7; 9 bases align to TRBD1. CDR3 size: 14 residues. Germline CDR1 MGHDK, CDR2 SYGVNS. The CDR3 reads CASSATGTGLPLHF. The DNA of the CDR3 is TGTGCCAGCAGTGCCACCGGGACAGGGCTCCCCTTGCACTTC.

In its sample, this clonotype was seen a few times. The chain combines TRBV24-1 with TRBJ2-1, with D possibly matching TRBD1 (6 bases). Trimming stripped 9 bases from V and 3 bases from J, with 17 bases between. The CDR3 spans 15 residues. The germline V gene encodes CDR1 KGHDR and CDR2 SFDVKD. The CDR3 protein is CATAQTGKYYNEQFF. For the CDR3, the DNA is TGTGCCACCGCACAGACAGGCAAGTACTACAATGAGCAGTTCTTC.

CDR3 nucleotide sequence: TGTGCTAGTGCCCGGGACCAAGAGACCCAGTACTTC. This encodes CASARDQETQYF. The chain joins TRBV12-5 to TRBJ2-5; D gene uncertain. Germline V gene sequence: CDR1 LGHNT, CDR2 FRNRAP. The CDR3 runs to 12 residues. V lost 7 bases and J lost 0, with 6 bases in between.

This sequence joins TRBV9 and TRBJ1-1, with D possibly being TRBD1 (6 bases). V gave up 3 bases and J gave up 4 bases, with 13 bases separating them. The CDR3 totals 14 residues. Germline CDR1 is SGDLS and CDR2 is YYNGEE. CDR3 bases: TGTGCCAGCAGCGGACTGACAGGACTCACTGAAGCTTTCTTT. It is translated as CASSGLTGLTEAFF.

This clonotype was detected ten times or more. V gene TRBV12-3 or TRBV12-4 combines with J gene TRBJ1-2; unclear D gene. The CDR3 loop spans 14 amino acids. Trimming removed 4 bases at V and 6 bases at J, with 15 bases between. The CDR3 DNA reads TGTGCCAGCAGTTCCGCCGTGGGTTTCAATGGCTACACCTTC. Its protein is CASSSAVGFNGYTF.

This chain uses TRBV7-2 with TRBJ2-3; 8 bases align to TRBD2. The CDR3 covers 16 residues. With V trimmed by 4 bases and J by 1 base, 7 bases remained unmatched. CDR1 is SGHTA and CDR2 is FQGNSA in the germline V gene. This CDR3 is CASSSQRGSGTDTQYF. The CDR3 DNA follows: TGTGCCAGCAGCTCCCAGCGGGGGTCCGGCACAGATACGCAGTATTTT.

The chain employs TRBV10-3 and TRBJ1-2, with a tentative D call TRBD1 (6 bases). Trimming removed 7 bases at V and 4 bases at J, with 10 bases between. The CDR3 is made up of 12 amino acids. Per germline, CDR1 ENHRY and CDR2 SYGVKD. CDR3 residues: CAINRDAYGYTF. For the CDR3, the DNA is TGTGCCATCAACAGGGATGCCTATGGCTACACCTTC.

Many counts were recorded for this clonotype. An end of the junction does not agree with germline; a read error may underlie this. J is TRBJ2-7 and V is TRBV5-1; D perhaps matches TRBD1 (6 bases). This CDR3 is 12 amino acids long. Per the germline V gene, CDR1 is SGHRS and CDR2 is YFSETQ. For the CDR3, the DNA is TGTGCCAGCAGCGCGGACAGCTACGAGCAGTACTTC. Translation: CASSADSYEQYF. Supplemented by reference TRBV5-1 and TRBJ2-7, the full variable domain reads KAGVTQTPRYLIKTRGQQVTLSCSPISGHRSVSWYQQTPGQGLQFLFEYFSETQRNKGNFPGRFSGRQFSNSRSEMNVSTLELGDSALYLCASSADSYEQYFGPGTRLTVT.

The CDR3 nucleotides read TGTGCCACCAGTGACGCTTTCGGAGCTGAAGCTTTCTTT. This codes for CATSDAFGAEAFF. This chain connects TRBV24-1 to TRBJ1-1; D call uncertain. V lost 4 bases and J 6 bases, leaving 11 bases between the germline ends. The length of the CDR3 is 13 residues. Germline CDR1 KGHDR, CDR2 SFDVKD.